This TCR beta chain was captured in a study of shared clonotypes between healthy human individuals. Overall study: For every donor, three CD4 naive, three CD4 memory, two CD8 naive and one CD8 memory plates were used.

Only in-frame clones appear in the TCRdb table, and some are missing; sequencing was by immunoSEQ multiplex PCR. The sample yields about 1 million clones, about 76% seen once. CDR1 is WNHNN, CDR2 SYGVQD, per germline (reference sequence). Trimming shortened V by 0 bases and J by 2 bases, and 10 bases separated the two germline ends. This CDR3 comprises 15 residues. The sequencing input was memory CD4+ T cells sorted from blood. Subset: CD45RA-negative fraction. This clonotype originated in a man between 18 and 35 years old in good health. V usage is TRBV10-1 and J usage is TRBJ2-5; TRBD1 might be the D (5 bases). The DNA for the CDR3 is TGCGCCAGCAGTGAGTCCAGGGATACTCAAGAGACCCAGTACTTC. Translated, it gives CASSESRDTQETQYF.